This T cell receptor (beta chain) was identified during a study of regulatory T cells in long-lasting Graves disease. Stated time point: persistent/refractory GD, antithyroid drugs over 5 years with positive TRAb. Researchers made the TCR library from RNA that was extracted from PBMCs. American Thyroid Association guidelines served as the basis for diagnosing Graves' disease. The sample holds a few counts of this clonotype. One junction end disagrees with the germline gene, perhaps due to a read error. Germline V CDR1 and CDR2: SSHAT, FNYEAQ (reference sequence). CDR3 length: 15 amino acids. Assembly of TCR beta libraries relied on iRepertoire HTBI primers together with Arm-PCR of CDR3 regions. TCRdb fed the multiplex PCR reads into MiXCR, producing one record per CDR3 protein. The sample consists of roughly 470,000 distinct CDR3 sequences, under 25% of them appearing once.

The sequence was collected from a female donor with Graves disease. The chain recombines TRBV7-7 with TRBJ2-5; maybe TRBD1 (6 bases). Specimen: peripheral blood mononuclear cells (PBMCs), collected when the disease was refractory, from a patient treated with antithyroid drugs. The CDR3: CASSLTGWTQETQYF. In nucleotides, the CDR3 is TGTGCTAGCAGCTTGACAGGATGGACCCAAGAGACCCAGTACTTC.